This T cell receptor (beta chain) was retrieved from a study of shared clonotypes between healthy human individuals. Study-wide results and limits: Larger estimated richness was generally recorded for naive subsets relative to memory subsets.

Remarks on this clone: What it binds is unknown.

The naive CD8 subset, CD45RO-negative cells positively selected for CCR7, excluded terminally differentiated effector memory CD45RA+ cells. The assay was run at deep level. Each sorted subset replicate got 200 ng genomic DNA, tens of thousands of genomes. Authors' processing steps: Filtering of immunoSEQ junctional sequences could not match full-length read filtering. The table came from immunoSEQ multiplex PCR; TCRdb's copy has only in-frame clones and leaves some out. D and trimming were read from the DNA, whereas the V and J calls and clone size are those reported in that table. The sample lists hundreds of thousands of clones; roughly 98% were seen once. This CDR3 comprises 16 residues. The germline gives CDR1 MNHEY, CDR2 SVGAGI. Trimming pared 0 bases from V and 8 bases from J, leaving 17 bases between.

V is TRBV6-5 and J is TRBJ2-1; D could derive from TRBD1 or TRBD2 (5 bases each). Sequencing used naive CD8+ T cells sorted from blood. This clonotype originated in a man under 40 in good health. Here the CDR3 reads CASSYSGTNARDEQFF. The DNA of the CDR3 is TGTGCCAGCAGTTACTCCGGGACCAATGCTAGGGATGAGCAGTTCTTC.